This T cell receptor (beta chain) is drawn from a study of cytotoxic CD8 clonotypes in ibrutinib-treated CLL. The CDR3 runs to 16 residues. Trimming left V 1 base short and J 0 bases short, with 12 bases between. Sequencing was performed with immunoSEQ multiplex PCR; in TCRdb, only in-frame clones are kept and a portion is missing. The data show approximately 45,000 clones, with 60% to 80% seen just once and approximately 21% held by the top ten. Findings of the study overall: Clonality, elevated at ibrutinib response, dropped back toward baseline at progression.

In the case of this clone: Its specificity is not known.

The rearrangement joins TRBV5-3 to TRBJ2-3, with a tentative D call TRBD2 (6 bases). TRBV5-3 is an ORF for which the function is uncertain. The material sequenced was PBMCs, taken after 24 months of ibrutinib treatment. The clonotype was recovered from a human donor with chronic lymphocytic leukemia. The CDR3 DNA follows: TGTGCCAGAAGCTTGCTAGCGCAGTCTAGCACAGATACGCAGTATTTT. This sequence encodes CARSLLAQSSTDTQYF.